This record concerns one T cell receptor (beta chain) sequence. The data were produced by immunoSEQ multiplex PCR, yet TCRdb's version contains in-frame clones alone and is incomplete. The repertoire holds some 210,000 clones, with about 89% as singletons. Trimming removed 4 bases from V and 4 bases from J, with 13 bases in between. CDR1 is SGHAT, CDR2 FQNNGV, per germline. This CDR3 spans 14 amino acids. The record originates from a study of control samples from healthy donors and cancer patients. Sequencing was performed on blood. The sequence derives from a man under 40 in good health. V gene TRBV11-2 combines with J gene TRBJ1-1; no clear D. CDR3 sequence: CASSYNKWGTEAFF. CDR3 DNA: TGTGCCAGCAGCTACAACAAATGGGGCACTGAAGCTTTCTTT. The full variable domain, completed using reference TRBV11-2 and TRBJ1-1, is EAGVAQSPRYKIIEKRQSVAFWCNPISGHATLYWYQQILGQGPKLLIQFQNNGVVDDSQLPKDRFSAERLKGVDSTLKIQPAKLEDSAVYLCASSYNKWGTEAFFGQGTRLTVV.